This is a list of T cell receptor beta chains from one sample in a study of T cells in localized non-small cell lung cancer. TCRdb keeps only in-frame clones here, not all; method: immunoSEQ multiplex PCR. The sample lists tens of thousands of clones, just over 85% occurring once. Sequencing used peripheral blood mononuclear cells, obtained before any cancer treatment. These receptors all come from a male donor aged 60 or over with stage II lung adenocarcinoma. The CDR3 runs from the conserved cysteine through the conserved F or W. A D gene is named only where the DNA matches it firmly. Size values are once, few and many counts, or a class for expanded clones, and some rows have none.

clone_size: -; v_call: TRBV28; j_call: TRBJ1-2; d_call: -; cdr3_aa: CASSAPGEANYGYTF; cdr3_nt: TGTGCCAGCAGTGCACCGGGTGAGGCTAACTATGGCTACACCTTC
clone_size: -; v_call: TRBV7-9; j_call: TRBJ2-1; d_call: TRBD2; cdr3_aa: CASSFSTSGSYNEQFF; cdr3_nt: TGTGCCAGCTCCTTTTCGACTAGCGGTTCCTACAATGAGCAGTTCTTC
clone_size: -; v_call: TRBV11-2; j_call: TRBJ1-1; d_call: -; cdr3_aa: CASSLDRGTEAFF; cdr3_nt: TGTGCCAGCAGCTTAGACAGGGGAACTGAAGCTTTCTTT
clone_size: -; v_call: TRBV19; j_call: TRBJ2-5; d_call: -; cdr3_aa: CASSMGRTQETQYF; cdr3_nt: TGTGCCAGTAGTATGGGACGGACCCAAGAGACCCAGTACTTC
clone_size: once; v_call: TRBV6-1; j_call: TRBJ2-6; d_call: -; cdr3_aa: CASSGRGRGGTGANVLTF; cdr3_nt: TGTGCCAGCAGTGGAAGGGGACGGGGAGGAACCGGGGCCAACGTCCTGACTTTC
clone_size: -; v_call: TRBV28; j_call: TRBJ1-6; d_call: TRBD1; cdr3_aa: CASRTSDRGGNSPLHF; cdr3_nt: TGTGCCAGCAGGACCTCAGACAGGGGTGGGAATTCACCCCTCCACTTT
clone_size: -; v_call: TRBV19; j_call: TRBJ1-2; d_call: -; cdr3_aa: CASSIGGVPNYGYTF; cdr3_nt: TGTGCCAGTAGTATCGGCGGGGTGCCTAACTATGGCTACACCTTC
clone_size: -; v_call: TRBV12-5; j_call: TRBJ1-1; d_call: -; cdr3_aa: CASGRAGSGAEAFF; cdr3_nt: TGTGCTAGTGGGCGGGCAGGCTCGGGCGCTGAAGCTTTCTTT
clone_size: -; v_call: TRBV27; j_call: TRBJ2-3; d_call: TRBD2; cdr3_aa: CASSLGTSGMDTQYF; cdr3_nt: TGTGCCAGCAGTTTAGGGACTAGCGGTATGGATACGCAGTATTTT
clone_size: -; v_call: TRBV27; j_call: TRBJ1-1; d_call: -; cdr3_aa: CASSSRTERVGAFF; cdr3_nt: TGTGCCAGCAGTTCAAGGACAGAGAGGGTCGGAGCTTTCTTT
clone_size: once; v_call: TRBV7-8; j_call: TRBJ1-5; d_call: TRBD1; cdr3_aa: CASSSSHATGVSNQPQHF; cdr3_nt: TGTGCCAGCAGCTCGAGCCATGCGACAGGGGTTAGCAATCAGCCCCAGCATTTT
clone_size: -; v_call: TRBV7-9; j_call: TRBJ1-1; d_call: -; cdr3_aa: CASSPVGGMNTEAFF; cdr3_nt: TGTGCCAGCAGCCCGGTCGGGGGAATGAACACTGAAGCTTTCTTT
clone_size: -; v_call: TRBV5-1; j_call: TRBJ1-1; d_call: -; cdr3_aa: CASSLGPNTEAFF; cdr3_nt: TGCGCCAGCAGCTTGGGGCCGAACACTGAAGCTTTCTTT
clone_size: -; v_call: TRBV5-4; j_call: TRBJ2-1; d_call: TRBD2; cdr3_aa: CASSTRTSDPNEQFF; cdr3_nt: TGTGCCAGCTCCACTCGTACTAGCGACCCCAATGAGCAGTTCTTC
clone_size: -; v_call: TRBV23-1; j_call: TRBJ2-2; d_call: -; cdr3_aa: CASSQMRSGVANTGELFF; cdr3_nt: TGCGCCAGCAGTCAAATGAGAAGCGGAGTCGCGAACACCGGGGAGCTGTTTTTT
clone_size: -; v_call: TRBV6-5; j_call: TRBJ1-4; d_call: TRBD1; cdr3_aa: CASSAGQVNEKLFF; cdr3_nt: TGTGCCAGCAGTGCGGGACAGGTTAATGAAAAACTGTTTTTT
clone_size: -; v_call: TRBV11-2; j_call: TRBJ2-7; d_call: -; cdr3_aa: CASSLVRAHEQYF; cdr3_nt: TGTGCCAGCAGCTTAGTCAGGGCCCACGAGCAGTACTTC
clone_size: -; v_call: TRBV11-3; j_call: TRBJ2-7; d_call: -; cdr3_aa: CASSASDLEQYF; cdr3_nt: TGTGCCAGCAGCGCGTCAGATCTCGAGCAGTACTTC
clone_size: -; v_call: TRBV5-1; j_call: TRBJ1-1; d_call: TRBD1; cdr3_aa: CASSPRTGRNTEAFF; cdr3_nt: TGCGCCAGCAGCCCTCGGACAGGGCGGAACACTGAAGCTTTCTTT
clone_size: -; v_call: TRBV9; j_call: TRBJ1-5; d_call: -; cdr3_aa: CASSLTGFQPQHF; cdr3_nt: TGTGCCAGCAGCCTCACAGGGTTTCAGCCCCAGCATTTT
clone_size: -; v_call: TRBV6-1; j_call: TRBJ2-4; d_call: -; cdr3_aa: CASSEAQGSIQYF; cdr3_nt: TGTGCCAGCAGTGAAGCGCAGGGAAGCATTCAGTACTTC
clone_size: -; v_call: TRBV19; j_call: TRBJ1-5; d_call: -; cdr3_aa: CASSKVGGGSNQPQHF; cdr3_nt: TGTGCCAGTAGTAAGGTGGGGGGGGGTAGCAATCAGCCCCAGCATTTT
clone_size: few; v_call: TRBV4-2; j_call: TRBJ1-2; d_call: -; cdr3_aa: CASSQDPDGSYGYTF; cdr3_nt: TGTGCCAGCAGCCAAGATCCCGACGGGAGCTATGGCTACACCTTC
clone_size: -; v_call: TRBV29-1; j_call: TRBJ2-1; d_call: -; cdr3_aa: CSVVRDSNYNEQFF; cdr3_nt: TGCAGCGTTGTCCGGGACTCAAACTACAATGAGCAGTTCTTC
clone_size: -; v_call: TRBV7-9; j_call: TRBJ2-7; d_call: TRBD1; cdr3_aa: CASSLRQGSYEQYF; cdr3_nt: TGTGCCAGCAGCTTAAGACAGGGAAGCTACGAGCAGTACTTC
clone_size: -; v_call: TRBV14; j_call: TRBJ2-5; d_call: TRBD1; cdr3_aa: CASSPRTGVETQYF; cdr3_nt: TGTGCCAGCAGCCCTCGGACAGGGGTAGAGACCCAGTACTTC
clone_size: -; v_call: TRBV19; j_call: TRBJ1-3; d_call: -; cdr3_aa: CASSMIGERGSGNTIYF; cdr3_nt: TGTGCCAGTAGTATGATTGGTGAGAGGGGGAGCGGAAACACCATATATTTT
clone_size: -; v_call: TRBV6-1; j_call: TRBJ1-5; d_call: -; cdr3_aa: CASNRGLNQPQHF; cdr3_nt: TGTGCCAGCAACAGAGGGCTCAATCAGCCCCAGCATTTT
clone_size: -; v_call: TRBV18; j_call: TRBJ1-4; d_call: TRBD1; cdr3_aa: CASSPLIPGTGTEKLFF; cdr3_nt: TGTGCCAGCTCACCATTGATTCCGGGGACAGGGACTGAAAAACTGTTTTTT
clone_size: -; v_call: TRBV5-1; j_call: TRBJ1-1; d_call: -; cdr3_aa: CASSRPRGERGGNTEAFF; cdr3_nt: TGCGCCAGCAGCCGTCCACGAGGGGAAAGAGGGGGGAACACTGAAGCTTTCTTT
clone_size: -; v_call: TRBV28; j_call: TRBJ1-6; d_call: -; cdr3_aa: CASSAGSSPDSPLHF; cdr3_nt: TGTGCCAGCAGCGCGGGGTCGTCCCCCGATTCACCCCTCCACTTT
clone_size: few; v_call: TRBV4-3; j_call: TRBJ1-4; d_call: -; cdr3_aa: CASSQDPQGGYEKLFF; cdr3_nt: TGCGCCAGCAGCCAAGATCCCCAGGGAGGTTATGAAAAACTGTTTTTT
clone_size: -; v_call: TRBV4-2; j_call: TRBJ1-4; d_call: TRBD1; cdr3_aa: CASSFKGAPNEKLFF; cdr3_nt: TGTGCCAGCAGCTTCAAGGGGGCGCCGAATGAAAAACTGTTTTTT
clone_size: -; v_call: TRBV2; j_call: TRBJ2-7; d_call: -; cdr3_aa: CASIGDGSYEQYF; cdr3_nt: TGTGCCAGCATCGGGGACGGTTCCTACGAGCAGTACTTC
clone_size: -; v_call: TRBV9; j_call: TRBJ2-2; d_call: TRBD2; cdr3_aa: CASSPEGRARSGELFF; cdr3_nt: TGTGCCAGCAGCCCGGAGGGGAGGGCGAGGAGCGGGGAGCTGTTTTTT
clone_size: -; v_call: TRBV7-2; j_call: TRBJ1-1; d_call: -; cdr3_aa: CASSLGLRGPTEAFF; cdr3_nt: TGTGCCAGCAGCTTAGGCCTCAGGGGACCCACTGAAGCTTTCTTT
clone_size: -; v_call: TRBV28; j_call: TRBJ1-1; d_call: TRBD1; cdr3_aa: CASSGDRVRTEAFF; cdr3_nt: TGTGCCAGCAGCGGTGACAGGGTGCGCACTGAAGCTTTCTTT
clone_size: once; v_call: TRBV28; j_call: TRBJ2-6; d_call: -; cdr3_aa: CASSLGAVGANVLTF; cdr3_nt: TGTGCCAGCAGTCTAGGGGCAGTTGGGGCCAACGTCCTGACTTTC
clone_size: -; v_call: TRBV6-6; j_call: TRBJ2-3; d_call: -; cdr3_aa: CASRLGVGADTQYF; cdr3_nt: TGTGCCAGTCGGTTGGGAGTAGGGGCAGATACGCAGTATTTT
clone_size: -; v_call: TRBV9; j_call: TRBJ1-2; d_call: -; cdr3_aa: CASSVGVDSWNYGYTF; cdr3_nt: TGTGCCAGCAGCGTAGGCGTGGACAGTTGGAACTATGGCTACACCTTC
clone_size: once; v_call: TRBV5-1; j_call: TRBJ2-2; d_call: TRBD1; cdr3_aa: CASSLGQGGPGELFF; cdr3_nt: TGCGCCAGCAGCTTGGGACAGGGGGGCCCCGGGGAGCTGTTTTTT
clone_size: -; v_call: TRBV5-1; j_call: TRBJ1-1; d_call: TRBD1; cdr3_aa: CASSLQGVGNTEAFF; cdr3_nt: TGCGCCAGCAGCTTACAGGGGGTGGGGAACACTGAAGCTTTCTTT
clone_size: -; v_call: TRBV6-5; j_call: TRBJ1-1; d_call: -; cdr3_aa: CASRRDTEAFF; cdr3_nt: TGTGCCAGCCGCAGGGACACTGAAGCTTTCTTT
clone_size: -; v_call: TRBV19; j_call: TRBJ1-5; d_call: -; cdr3_aa: CASSIKGTGANQPQHF; cdr3_nt: TGTGCCAGTAGTATTAAGGGAACAGGTGCCAATCAGCCCCAGCATTTT
clone_size: -; v_call: TRBV7-9; j_call: TRBJ2-4; d_call: -; cdr3_aa: CASSLGPPEKNIQYF; cdr3_nt: TGTGCCAGCAGCTTAGGACCTCCAGAGAAAAACATTCAGTACTTC
clone_size: once; v_call: TRBV29-1; j_call: TRBJ2-5; d_call: -; cdr3_aa: CSVDGYQETQYF; cdr3_nt: TGCAGCGTTGATGGATACCAAGAGACCCAGTACTTC
clone_size: -; v_call: TRBV5-1; j_call: TRBJ1-1; d_call: TRBD1; cdr3_aa: CASSGQGAGYTEAFF; cdr3_nt: TGCGCCAGCAGTGGACAGGGGGCAGGATACACTGAAGCTTTCTTT
clone_size: once; v_call: TRBV7-2; j_call: TRBJ2-1; d_call: -; cdr3_aa: CASSSRGESHNEQFF; cdr3_nt: TGTGCCAGCAGCTCAAGAGGGGAGAGTCACAATGAGCAGTTCTTC
clone_size: -; v_call: TRBV28; j_call: TRBJ1-2; d_call: -; cdr3_aa: CASSLPGDSIYGYTF; cdr3_nt: TGTGCCAGCAGTTTGCCAGGGGATTCGATCTATGGCTACACCTTC
clone_size: -; v_call: TRBV5-1; j_call: TRBJ2-7; d_call: -; cdr3_aa: CASSILGTTYEQYF; cdr3_nt: TGCGCCAGCAGCATACTCGGGACAACCTACGAGCAGTACTTC
clone_size: -; v_call: TRBV7-8; j_call: TRBJ2-1; d_call: -; cdr3_aa: CASSVGRNNEQFF; cdr3_nt: TGTGCCAGCAGCGTGGGACGCAACAATGAGCAGTTCTTC